These 20 T cell receptor beta chains originate from one sample sequenced in a study of blood T cell repertoires in COVID-19. TCRdb's table, derived via immunoSEQ multiplex PCR, lists solely in-frame clones and lacks some. The table has some 240,000 clones, around 80% seen once. The sample consisted of PBMCs or T cells enriched from blood (not recorded which). Receptor source: a man aged 25-45 years with acute COVID-19.

This clone was picked up a small number of times. This chain connects TRBV5-8 to TRBJ1-2; 7 bases fit TRBD1. The CDR3 extends over 13 amino acids. V shed 4 bases, J shed 12 bases, and the junction held 12 bases outside the gene matches. The germline CDR1 and CDR2 sequences are SGHTS and YDEGEE. The CDR3 nucleotides are TGTGCCAGCAGCCTTAGGGGTGACAGGGTAAACACCTTC. Translation gives CASSLRGDRVNTF. The variable domain in full, with the rest retrieved from reference TRBV5-8 and TRBJ1-2, is EAGVTQSPTHLIKTRGQQATLRCSPISGHTSVYWYQQALGLGLQFLLWYDEGEERNRGNFPPRFSGRQFPNYSSELNVNALELEDSALYLCASSLRGDRVNTFGSGTRLTVV.

This rearrangement joins TRBV29-1 to TRBJ1-4; D perhaps matches TRBD1 (5 bases). Germline CDR1 and CDR2: SQVTM and ANQGSEA. V was trimmed by 6 bases and J by 8 bases, leaving 10 bases between them. The length of the CDR3 is 11 residues. DNA for the CDR3: TGCAGCGTCATACGGGGGGAAAAACTGTTTTTT. It codes for CSVIRGEKLFF.

The chain is built from TRBV5-6 and TRBJ2-5; D possibly corresponds to TRBD1 (6 bases). The CDR3 length is 15 residues. Deletions cut 4 bases from V and 2 bases from J, with 15 bases between. Per germline, CDR1 SGHDT and CDR2 YYEEEE. Written as DNA, the CDR3 is TGTGCCAGCAGCCTGGACAGAGTTATACAAGAGACCCAGTACTTC. Its protein product is CASSLDRVIQETQYF.

V gene TRBV27 combines with J gene TRBJ1-1; TRBD1 aligns across 8 bases. Germline CDR1 reads MNHEY; CDR2 reads SMNVEV (reference sequence). The CDR3 extends over 15 amino acids. J gave up 1 base and V 5 bases, and 6 bases lay outside the gene matches. CDR3 nucleotide sequence: TGTGCCAGCAGTCCGGCGACAGGGGAGAACACTGAAGCTTTCTTT. It translates to CASSPATGENTEAFF.

This clone was observed once. V usage is TRBV5-5 and J usage is TRBJ2-7; D gene ambiguous. This CDR3 has 13 residues. V shed 1 base and J shed 2 bases, with 7 bases lying between them. CDR1 is SGHKS and CDR2 is YYEKEE in the germline V gene (reference sequence). In DNA form, the CDR3 reads TGTGCCAGCAGCTTGACACCGACCTACGAGCAGTACGTC. Protein sequence: CASSLTPTYEQYV.

The rearrangement uses TRBV6-5 and TRBJ1-4; 8 bases are shared with TRBD1. Germline loops: CDR1 MNHEY, CDR2 SVGAGI. The CDR3 is 14 residues long. After removal of 5 bases from V and 5 bases from J, the junction contained 4 bases not matched to a gene. The DNA for the CDR3 is TGTGCCAGCAGTCAACAGGGGGGGAATGAAAAACTGTTTTTT. This encodes CASSQQGGNEKLFF.

The chain links TRBV9 to TRBJ1-2; TRBD1 aligns across 11 bases. Germline V gene data show CDR1 as SGDLS and CDR2 as YYNGEE. The CDR3 has 15 residues. V shed 4 bases, J shed 4 bases, and the junction held 6 bases outside the gene matches. The chain's CDR3 is CASSPGTGGSYGYTF. The CDR3 DNA is TGTGCCAGCAGCCCCGGGACAGGGGGTTCCTATGGCTACACCTTC.

The chain couples TRBV4-3 to TRBJ2-1, with 9 positions matching TRBD2. The V gene's germline CDR1 is LGHNA and CDR2 YSLEER. CDR3 length equals 14 residues. With V trimmed by 5 bases and J by 10 bases, 9 bases remained unmatched. CDR3 sequence: CASSFQRGAMEQFF. DNA of the CDR3: TGCGCCAGCAGCTTTCAGCGGGGGGCGATGGAGCAGTTCTTC.

CDR3 sequence (DNA): TGTGCCAGCAGTTTAACTAACTCCTACAATGAGCAGTTCTTC. This sequence encodes CASSLTNSYNEQFF. V and J are TRBV27 and TRBJ2-1; D gene ambiguous. V lost 2 bases to trimming and J lost 0 bases, with 5 bases between them. Per germline, CDR1 MNHEY and CDR2 SMNVEV (reference sequence). There are 14 residues in the CDR3.

This clone showed up just a few times. This sequence joins TRBV29-1 and TRBJ2-1; a possible D gene is TRBD1 (6 bases). The germline gives CDR1 SQVTM, CDR2 ANQGSEA. Trimming removed 6 bases at V and 9 bases at J, with 18 bases between. The CDR3 has 13 residues. The CDR3 loop is CSVHTRPDSEQFF. CDR3 nucleotides: TGCAGCGTACATACACGACCGGACAGTGAGCAGTTCTTC.

This chain's CDR3 is CAISEDAQAYNEQFF. The CDR3 DNA is TGTGCCATCAGTGAAGACGCCCAGGCCTACAATGAGCAGTTCTTC. The chain couples TRBV10-3 to TRBJ2-1; D gene ambiguous. Trimming pared 3 bases from V and 2 bases from J, leaving 11 bases between. The CDR3 runs 15 residues. Germline values: CDR1 ENHRY, CDR2 SYGVKD.

The J gene is TRBJ2-2, the V gene TRBV19, with unresolved D. This CDR3 has 15 residues. Germline V gene data show CDR1 as LNHDA and CDR2 as SQIVND (reference sequence). V was shortened by 9 bases and J by 2 bases, with 16 bases between the two germline ends. The CDR3 loop reads CARPSRAVNTGELFF. The CDR3 DNA reads TGTGCCAGACCCAGCCGTGCGGTCAACACCGGGGAGCTGTTTTTT.

The chain has TRBV29-1 and TRBJ2-1, with unresolved D. CDR1 and CDR2 (germline): SQVTM, ANQGSEA. CDR3 length: 13 residues. V was clipped by 6 bases and J by 1 base, with 10 bases between them. CDR3 amino acids: CSVSRLSYNEQFF. CDR3 bases: TGCAGCGTGTCCCGTCTGTCCTACAATGAGCAGTTCTTC.

This chain uses TRBV18 with TRBJ2-7; D is possibly TRBD2 (5 bases). The length of the CDR3 is 12 residues. Trimming took off 6 bases at V and 7 bases at J, with 13 bases between the two ends. Germline values: CDR1 KGHSH, CDR2 LQKENI. This CDR3 reads CASSTYEGEQYV. The CDR3 nucleotides read TGTGCCAGCTCCACCTATGAGGGAGAGCAGTACGTC.

V usage is TRBV18 and J usage is TRBJ2-1; D may be TRBD2 (6 bases). Germline values: CDR1 KGHSH, CDR2 LQKENI. The length of the CDR3 is 13 residues. V gave up 6 bases and J gave up 9 bases, with 15 bases separating them. The CDR3 spells CASSETSFGEQFF. CDR3 nucleotide sequence: TGTGCCAGCTCGGAGACTAGTTTTGGTGAGCAGTTCTTC.

The rearrangement joins TRBV19 to TRBJ1-3; no firm D call. Germline V gives CDR1 LNHDA, CDR2 SQIVND (reference sequence). This CDR3 has 14 amino acids. V lost 9 bases and J 0 bases, leaving 12 bases between the germline ends. For the CDR3, the DNA is TGTGCCAGCAAAAGCTCCCGCTCTGGAAACACCATATATTTT. Translation gives CASKSSRSGNTIYF.

This clone was seen only once. V gene TRBV28 combines with J gene TRBJ1-5, with D hard to call. Between the trimmed V and J ends, which lost 3 bases and 4 bases, there was a span of 13 bases. CDR1 and CDR2 (germline): MDHEN, SYDVKM. The CDR3 contains 15 residues. CDR3 protein: CASSFEGGGNQPQHF. In DNA, the CDR3 is TGTGCCAGCAGTTTTGAGGGAGGAGGAAATCAGCCCCAGCATTTT.

The count of this clone is one. V gene TRBV19 combines with J gene TRBJ1-1; 9 bases match TRBD1. The CDR3 has 13 amino acids. Unmatched junction bases numbered 2, after V lost 6 bases and J lost 3 bases. Germline CDR1 reads LNHDA; CDR2 reads SQIVND (reference sequence). The CDR3 protein is CASSRDRDTEAFF. The DNA of the CDR3 is TGTGCCAGTAGCCGGGACAGGGACACTGAAGCTTTCTTT.

This clone was seen just once. The J gene is TRBJ2-6, the V gene TRBV6-5; D may be TRBD1 (6 bases). Germline V gene lookup returns CDR1 MNHEY and CDR2 SVGAGI. The V end was cut by 8 bases, the J end by 0 bases, with 11 bases between. The CDR3 is made up of 15 amino acids. CDR3 DNA sequence: TGTGCCAGCCAACCACAGGGCTCTGGGGCCAACGTCCTGACTTTC. This translates into CASQPQGSGANVLTF.

The chain links TRBV3-1 (or the pseudogene TRBV3-2) to TRBJ2-7, with D hard to call. Trimming shortened V by 0 bases and J by 3 bases, and 9 bases separated the two germline ends. The CDR3 runs to 14 residues. The germline CDR1 and CDR2 sequences are LGHDT and YNNKEL (reference sequence). This CDR3 reads CASSQDGEYYEQYV. The CDR3 DNA is TGTGCCAGCAGCCAAGATGGAGAGTACTACGAGCAGTACGTC.